Below, 29 T cell receptor beta chains from the same sample are listed, as sequenced in a study of blood T cell repertoires in COVID-19. Assay used: immunoSEQ multiplex PCR; TCRdb lists only in-frame clones, some missing. This sample has approximately 30,000 clones, with approximately 81% found just once. Sequenced sample: peripheral blood. The receptors here all came from a human donor with acute or convalescent COVID-19. The donor label of this sample is uncertain.

The J gene is TRBJ2-1, the V gene TRBV19; 10 bases align to TRBD2. V lost 5 bases and J lost 5; bases outside the gene matches: 9. The CDR3 has 16 residues. CDR1 and CDR2 (germline): LNHDA, SQIVND (reference sequence). CDR3 DNA sequence: TGTGCCAGTAGTTTTAATCCAGCGGGGGGGAACAATGAGCAGTTCTTC. Translation gives CASSFNPAGGNNEQFF. Combining the CDR3 with reference TRBV19 and TRBJ2-1 gives the whole variable domain DGGITQSPKYLFRKEGQNVTLSCEQNLNHDAMYWYRQDPGQGLRLIYYSQIVNDFQKGDIAEGYSVSREKKESFPLTVTSAQKNPTAFYLCASSFNPAGGNNEQFFGPGTRLTVL.

V and J are TRBV19 and TRBJ1-1; perhaps TRBD1 as D (5 bases). Germline V gene sequence: CDR1 LNHDA, CDR2 SQIVND (reference sequence). The ends were cut back, 9 bases at V and 1 base at J, with 12 bases in the middle. The CDR3 loop spans 13 amino acids. DNA of the CDR3: TGTGCCAGCCTCCACCAGGGGAACACTGAAGCTTTCTTT. This codes for CASLHQGNTEAFF.

V is TRBV21-1 and J is TRBJ2-7; the table calls TRBD2, which could not be checked here. TRBV21-1 is annotated as a pseudogene. This CDR3 region has 20 residues. For the CDR3, the DNA is TGTGCCAGCAGCAAAGTTGTGAACTTTCGGAGCGGGGGCTACTCCTACGAGCAGTACTTC. It codes for CASSKVVNFRSGGYSYEQYF.

The chain couples TRBV11-2 to TRBJ1-2; 9 nucleotides line up with TRBD1. Germline assignment: CDR1 SGHAT and CDR2 FQNNGV. With V trimmed by 3 bases and J by 2 bases, 7 bases remained unmatched. This CDR3 spans 16 amino acids. This CDR3 reads CASSLGQGLSNYGYTF. In DNA, the CDR3 is TGTGCCAGCAGCTTGGGACAGGGACTGTCAAACTATGGCTACACCTTC.

This clone was picked up one time. The V and J genes are TRBV7-2 and TRBJ1-1; 10 positions match TRBD1. The CDR3 totals 15 residues. Trimming cost V 0 bases and J 7 bases; bases outside gene matches: 5. CDR1 and CDR2 (germline): SGHTA, FQGNSA. The CDR3 loop is CASSLADRGRGEAFF. The CDR3 DNA reads TGTGCCAGCAGCTTAGCAGACAGGGGGCGAGGTGAAGCTTTCTTT.

This sequence joins TRBV12-5 and TRBJ2-3; maybe TRBD2 (6 bases). CDR1 LGHNT and CDR2 FRNRAP come from the germline V gene. This CDR3 has 13 residues. V lost 4 bases and J lost 5, with 10 bases in between. CDR3 sequence: CASGSTEGDTQYF. CDR3 in DNA: TGTGCTAGTGGTTCCACGGAGGGAGATACGCAGTATTTT.

The chain has TRBV11-2 and TRBJ2-3; 11 bases are a match to TRBD2. Germline-derived CDR1 and CDR2 are SGHAT and FQNNGV. V was clipped by 0 bases and J by 6 bases; unmatched bases: 8. The CDR3 has 17 residues. Here the CDR3 reads CASSLESSGRGEDTQYF. The DNA for the CDR3 is TGTGCCAGCAGCTTAGAAAGTAGCGGGAGGGGGGAGGATACGCAGTATTTT.

The chain carries TRBV28 and TRBJ1-2; 8 bases are shared with TRBD1. From germline, CDR1 is MDHEN and CDR2 SYDVKM. V lost 6 bases, J lost 8 bases, and 14 bases stayed unmatched. The CDR3 spans 15 residues. Written as DNA, the CDR3 is TGTGCCAGCAGACCTTATCGACAGGGGTCGGAAGGCTACACCTTC. This sequence encodes CASRPYRQGSEGYTF.

CDR3 sequence: CASSSGANYGYTF. CDR3 bases: TGTGCCAGCAGCTCCGGTGCTAACTATGGCTACACCTTC. The chain recombines TRBV7-9 with TRBJ1-2; no reliable D call. The CDR3 covers 13 residues. V was trimmed by 4 bases and J by 0 bases, leaving 6 bases between them. Germline V lookup: CDR1 SEHNR, CDR2 FQNEAQ (reference sequence).

V is TRBV7-2 and J is TRBJ2-2; 8 bases are a match to TRBD2. This CDR3 spans 15 amino acids. J was trimmed by 1 base and V by 2 bases; bases with no gene match: 0. CDR1 SGHTA and CDR2 FQGNSA come from the germline V gene. CDR3 loop: CASSLSGGNTGELFF. CDR3 DNA: TGTGCCAGCAGCTTAAGCGGGGGGAACACCGGGGAGCTGTTTTTT.

CDR3 sequence: CSVEDPRDSYEQYF. CDR3 nucleotides: TGCAGCGTTGAAGATCCCCGGGACTCCTACGAGCAGTACTTC. This chain joins TRBV29-1 and TRBJ2-7, with a possible D match to TRBD2 (5 bases). V dropped 0 bases and J dropped 0 bases, with 9 bases sitting between them. CDR1 SQVTM and CDR2 ANQGSEA come from the germline V gene. This CDR3 is built from 14 residues.

The V gene is TRBV30, the J gene TRBJ2-1; a weak D match, TRBD2 (5 bases). Trimming cost V 1 base and J 5 bases, with 12 bases left between them. Germline V gene sequence: CDR1 GTSNPN, CDR2 SVGIG (reference sequence). The CDR3 is 14 residues long. The CDR3 is CAWSARPGDNEQFF. The CDR3 region has the DNA TGTGCCTGGAGTGCCCGCCCCGGGGACAATGAGCAGTTCTTC. The full variable domain, rest sourced from reference TRBV30 and TRBJ2-1, is SQTIHQWPATLVQPVGSPLSLECTVEGTSNPNLYWYRQAAGRGLQLLFYSVGIGQISSEVPQNLSASRPQDRQFILSSKKLLLSDSGFYLCAWSARPGDNEQFFGPGTRLTVL.

The V call is TRBV29-1, the J call TRBJ2-2; D gene uncertain. The CDR3 runs 13 residues. The V gene lost 0 bases and the J gene lost 2 bases, with 4 bases spanning the gap. Per germline, CDR1 SQVTM and CDR2 ANQGSEA. This CDR3 reads CSVEDPNTGELFF. The DNA for the CDR3 is TGCAGCGTTGAAGATCCAAACACCGGGGAGCTGTTTTTT.

The chain uses TRBV6-5 and TRBJ1-1, with 7 nucleotides matching TRBD1. The CDR3 extends over 14 amino acids. From germline, CDR1 is MNHEY and CDR2 SVGAGI. After removal of 10 bases from V and 0 bases from J, the junction contained 8 bases not matched to a gene. This chain's CDR3 is CATSQGYMNTEAFF. The CDR3 DNA follows: TGTGCCACCTCACAGGGGTACATGAACACTGAAGCTTTCTTT.

This chain connects TRBV2 to TRBJ2-2; TRBD2 agrees at 10 bases. J lost 4 bases, V lost 9 bases, and 8 bases had no gene match. Germline CDR1 reads SNHLY; CDR2 reads FYNNEI. This CDR3 comprises 15 residues. The CDR3 sequence is CASRRTSGTTGELFF. The CDR3 coding sequence is TGTGCCAGTCGGAGGACTAGCGGCACCACCGGGGAGCTGTTTTTT.

The chain joins TRBV25-1 to TRBJ1-1; D gene ambiguous. Between the trimmed V and J ends, which lost 6 bases and 1 base, there was a span of 12 bases. The germline V gene has CDR1 MGHDK and CDR2 SYGVNS. The CDR3 contains 14 residues. CDR3 residues: CASSVMEGNTEAFF. CDR3 DNA sequence: TGTGCCAGCAGCGTTATGGAGGGGAACACTGAAGCTTTCTTT.

V and J are TRBV2 and TRBJ2-7, with a weak D call TRBD1 (5 bases). The V end was cut by 4 bases, the J end by 3 bases, with 16 bases between. CDR3 length: 15 residues. Germline assignment: CDR1 SNHLY and CDR2 FYNNEI. The CDR3 DNA reads as TGTGCCAGCAGTGCCCCATTCACAGGTCGCTACGAGCAGTACTTC. Translation gives CASSAPFTGRYEQYF.

The chain is built from TRBV7-8 and TRBJ2-3; TRBD1 might be the D (5 bases). The CDR3 sequence is 14 residues long. Deletions cut 5 bases from V and 0 bases from J, with 9 bases between. CDR1 SGHVS and CDR2 FQNEAQ come from the germline V gene. The CDR3 protein is CASSLGQSTDTQYF. The CDR3 DNA reads TGTGCCAGCAGCCTAGGACAAAGCACAGATACGCAGTATTTT.

The chain uses TRBV4-1 and TRBJ2-7; D is possibly TRBD1 (6 bases). CDR1 MGHRA and CDR2 YSYEKL come from the germline V gene. This CDR3 spans 15 amino acids. V was clipped by 3 bases and J by 6 bases, with 18 bases between them. The CDR3 nucleotides read TGCGCCAGCAGCCAGGCGCAGGGGCTTCTAGGCGAGCAGTACTTC. This gives the protein CASSQAQGLLGEQYF.

DNA of the CDR3: TGTGCCAGCAGCCAAAACAGGGGGGAAAAACTGTTTTTT. Translated: CASSQNRGEKLFF. The rearrangement uses TRBV6-4 and TRBJ1-4; TRBD1 matches at 8 bases. V trimming: 6 bases; J trimming: 8 bases; junction bases outside the gene matches: 5. The germline V gene encodes CDR1 MRHNA and CDR2 SNTAGT. This CDR3 has 13 amino acids.

The J gene is TRBJ1-1, the V gene TRBV10-3, with 8 nucleotides matching TRBD1. The CDR3 runs to 13 residues. The V segment lost 5 bases and the J segment 5 bases; nucleotides outside the gene matches: 4. Germline V gives CDR1 ENHRY, CDR2 SYGVKD. The CDR3 loop is CAISTTGGTEAFF. The CDR3 bases are TGTGCCATCAGTACTACAGGGGGTACTGAAGCTTTCTTT.

The genes are TRBV2 and TRBJ1-2, with TRBD1 matching 8 bases. Germline V gene lookup returns CDR1 SNHLY and CDR2 FYNNEI. The V gene end was trimmed by 7 bases and the J gene end by 2 bases; junction bases not matched to a gene: 3. This CDR3 spans 13 amino acids. Here the CDR3 reads CASMQGANYGYTF. For the CDR3, the DNA is TGTGCCAGCATGCAGGGGGCCAACTATGGCTACACCTTC. The full variable domain, in which reference TRBV2 and TRBJ1-2 provide the parts outside the CDR3, is EPEVTQTPSHQVTQMGQEVILRCVPISNHLYFYWYRQILGQKVEFLVSFYNNEISEKSEIFDDQFSVERPDGSNFTLKIRSTKLEDSAMYFCASMQGANYGYTFGSGTRLTVV.

The gene calls are TRBV11-3 and TRBJ2-5; 8 nucleotides align to TRBD2. CDR1 and CDR2 (germline): SGHNT, YENEEA. V dropped 3 bases and J dropped 5; count of bases not matched to a gene: 5. The CDR3 length is 14 residues. CDR3: CASSLGTRVETQYF. The CDR3 nucleotides are TGTGCCAGCAGCTTGGGGACTAGAGTTGAGACCCAGTACTTC.

The V and J genes are TRBV5-4 and TRBJ2-7; perhaps TRBD2 as D (5 bases). CDR1 SGHNT and CDR2 YYREEE come from the germline V gene (reference sequence). The CDR3 sequence is 15 residues long. V was shortened by 4 bases and J by 5 bases, with 19 bases between the two germline ends. Here the CDR3 reads CASSRKTGNENEQYF. The CDR3 bases are TGTGCCAGCAGCCGAAAGACCGGGAATGAGAACGAGCAGTACTTC.

The chain links TRBV10-1 to TRBJ2-1; TRBD2 matches 9 bases. Germline V gene sequence: CDR1 WNHNN, CDR2 SYGVQD (reference sequence). V lost 9 bases, J lost 13 bases, and 10 bases stayed unmatched. CDR3 length: 12 residues. The CDR3 DNA reads TGCGCCAGTTCTTCCAGCGGGGGGAATCAGTTCTTC. It encodes CASSSSGGNQFF.

V and J are TRBV12-3 or TRBV12-4 and TRBJ1-2, with D unclear. This CDR3 has 12 residues. V was shortened by 6 bases and J by 4 bases, with 9 bases between the two germline ends. The CDR3 region is CASSIGGYGYTF. CDR3 coding DNA: TGTGCCAGCAGCATCGGAGGCTATGGCTACACCTTC.

V is TRBV5-8 and J is TRBJ2-5; D possibly corresponds to TRBD2 (6 bases). The V and J ends lost 0 bases and 5 bases respectively, with 8 bases between them. The germline V gene has CDR1 SGHTS and CDR2 YDEGEE. CDR3 size: 13 residues. The CDR3 DNA is TGTGCCAGCAGCTTGGGACTAGGGGAGACCCAGTACTTC. Amino acids: CASSLGLGETQYF. Filled out from reference TRBV5-8 and TRBJ2-5, the complete variable domain reads EAGVTQSPTHLIKTRGQQATLRCSPISGHTSVYWYQQALGLGLQFLLWYDEGEERNRGNFPPRFSGRQFPNYSSELNVNALELEDSALYLCASSLGLGETQYFGPGTRLLVL.

The chain is built from TRBV25-1 and TRBJ2-5, with 7 bases identical to TRBD1. The length of the CDR3 is 15 residues. Germline V gene sequence: CDR1 MGHDK, CDR2 SYGVNS. With V trimmed by 4 bases and J by 0 bases, 5 bases remained unmatched. The CDR3 coding sequence is TGTGCCAGCAGTGTACAGGGGATTTACCAAGAGACCCAGTACTTC. Translated: CASSVQGIYQETQYF. Full variable domain (remainder filled in from reference TRBV25-1 and TRBJ2-5): EADIYQTPRYLVIGTGKKITLECSQTMGHDKMYWYQQDPGMELHLIHYSYGVNSTEKGDLSSESTVSRIRTEHFPLTLESARPSHTSQYLCASSVQGIYQETQYFGPGTRLLVL.

V is TRBV6-5 and J is TRBJ1-2, with TRBD1 matching over 9 bases. In germline, CDR1 is MNHEY, CDR2 SVGAGI. Losses at the gene ends were 2 bases for V and 6 bases for J; bases not matched to a gene: 1. The CDR3 is 13 residues long. CDR3 protein: CASSYTGGNGYTF. As DNA, the CDR3 is TGTGCCAGCAGTTACACAGGGGGCAATGGCTACACCTTC.